The 21 T cell receptor beta chains below come from one sample, sequenced in a study of blood T cell repertoires in COVID-19. Profiling relied on immunoSEQ multiplex PCR, and the TCRdb table lists in-frame clones only, not all of them. The sample has 130,000 or so clones; under 90% are singletons. The sample was PBMCs or T cells enriched from blood (not recorded which). The receptors here all came from a man aged 35 to 55 with acute COVID-19.

This clone occurred a few times. The gene calls are TRBV30 and TRBJ1-5; a possible D gene is TRBD1 (6 bases). Trimming left V 2 bases short and J 5 bases short, with 10 bases between. Looked up from germline, CDR1 is GTSNPN and CDR2 is SVGIG (reference sequence). There are 13 residues in the CDR3. The CDR3 sequence: CAWSLQGDQPQHF. CDR3 in DNA: TGTGCCTGGAGTTTACAGGGAGATCAGCCCCAGCATTTT.

The chain is built from TRBV28 and TRBJ1-1; TRBD1 matches at 8 bases. The V segment lost 8 bases and the J segment 1 base; nucleotides outside the gene matches: 3. The CDR3 has 13 residues. Per the germline V gene, CDR1 is MDHEN and CDR2 is SYDVKM. DNA of the CDR3: TGTGCCAGCTCACAGGGGGGGAACACTGAAGCTTTCTTT. This translates into CASSQGGNTEAFF.

The V gene is TRBV3-1 (or the pseudogene TRBV3-2), the J gene TRBJ2-2; 8 nucleotides line up with TRBD2. This CDR3 is 17 amino acids long. Germline CDR1 LGHDT, CDR2 YNNKEL (reference sequence). The V segment lost 4 bases and the J segment 6 bases; nucleotides outside the gene matches: 13. The CDR3, as DNA: TGTGCCAGCAGCCCCTCCGGGCTAAACGGGAGGGCCGGGGAGCTGTTTTTT. It is translated as CASSPSGLNGRAGELFF.

This rearrangement joins TRBV28 to TRBJ2-7; 8 bases are shared with TRBD2. The V gene's germline CDR1 is MDHEN and CDR2 SYDVKM. CDR3 length: 14 residues. With 7 bases clipped from V and 6 bases from J, the junction kept 11 bases outside the gene matches. In nucleotides, the CDR3 is TGTGCCAGCACTGGGGCGGGAGGCTGGGCCGAGCAGTACTTC. Protein sequence: CASTGAGGWAEQYF.

This clone has only a few counts. The V and J genes are TRBV27 and TRBJ2-2; 8 bases are a match to TRBD2. CDR1 is MNHEY and CDR2 is SMNVEV in the germline V gene (reference sequence). This CDR3 region has 17 residues. Trimming removed 5 bases from V and 7 bases from J; junction bases left unmatched: 15. CDR3 amino acids: CASSPSGAGALGGELFF. DNA for the CDR3: TGTGCCAGCAGTCCCTCGGGAGCGGGAGCCCTAGGCGGGGAGCTGTTTTTT.

This chain uses TRBV30 with TRBJ1-6; tentatively, D is TRBD1 (6 bases). The CDR3 spans 15 residues. The germline V gene encodes CDR1 GTSNPN and CDR2 SVGIG (reference sequence). The germline V and J ends were trimmed by 0 bases and 7 bases, with 13 bases remaining between them. CDR3 nucleotides: TGTGCCTGGAGTGTATGGGGGCGAGAAAATTCACCCCTCCACTTT. Residues: CAWSVWGRENSPLHF. The full variable domain, its missing parts supplied by reference TRBV30 and TRBJ1-6, is SQTIHQWPATLVQPVGSPLSLECTVEGTSNPNLYWYRQAAGRGLQLLFYSVGIGQISSEVPQNLSASRPQDRQFILSSKKLLLSDSGFYLCAWSVWGRENSPLHFGNGTRLTVT.

This rearrangement joins TRBV29-1 to TRBJ1-1; D remains ambiguous. CDR1 is SQVTM, CDR2 ANQGSEA, per germline. This CDR3 comprises 11 residues. Trimming removed 3 bases from V and 2 bases from J, with 4 bases in between. The DNA of the CDR3 is TGCAGCGTTGAGGCAAACACTGAAGCTTTCTTT. Protein sequence: CSVEANTEAFF.

The chain joins TRBV7-2 to TRBJ2-2; a possible D gene is TRBD2 (5 bases). Trimming pared 4 bases from V and 5 bases from J, leaving 11 bases between. There are 14 residues in the CDR3. Germline loops: CDR1 SGHTA, CDR2 FQGNSA. CDR3 DNA sequence: TGTGCCAGCAGCTCAGACTATTTGACCGGGGAGCTGTTTTTT. This sequence encodes CASSSDYLTGELFF.

The CDR3 bases are TGTGCCAGCAGCCTCCCAGGGCACTCTGGAAACACCATATATTTT. Translation: CASSLPGHSGNTIYF. The V gene is TRBV28, the J gene TRBJ1-3, with a tentative D call TRBD1 (5 bases). Germline V lookup: CDR1 MDHEN, CDR2 SYDVKM. Trimming stripped 6 bases from V and 0 bases from J, with 12 bases between. The CDR3 length is 15 residues. The entire variable domain, with the rest obtained from reference TRBV28 and TRBJ1-3, is as follows: DVKVTQSSRYLVKRTGEKVFLECVQDMDHENMFWYRQDPGLGLRLIYFSYDVKMKEKGDIPEGYSVSREKKERFSLILESASTNQTSMYLCASSLPGHSGNTIYFGEGSWLTVV.

This chain connects TRBV3-1 (or the pseudogene TRBV3-2) to TRBJ2-7; TRBD2 aligns across 10 bases. The ends lost 6 bases at V and 3 bases at J; junction bases unmatched: 8. This CDR3 contains 15 residues. The germline gives CDR1 LGHDT, CDR2 YNNKEL (reference sequence). CDR3 sequence reads: CASSPGVAGGYEQYF. CDR3 nucleotides: TGTGCCAGCAGTCCGGGGGTAGCGGGGGGCTACGAGCAGTACTTC.

About this clone: The sample contains more than one DNA sequence encoding this CDR3. The chain couples TRBV5-1 to TRBJ2-7; 10 bases are shared with TRBD2. From germline, CDR1 is SGHRS and CDR2 YFSETQ. The CDR3 spans 16 residues. The V segment lost 2 bases and the J segment 4 bases; nucleotides outside the gene matches: 9. The CDR3 spells CASSLHPGTSVYEQYF. CDR3 in DNA: TGCGCCAGCAGCTTACACCCCGGGACTAGCGTGTACGAGCAGTACTTC. Filled out from reference TRBV5-1 and TRBJ2-7, the complete variable domain reads KAGVTQTPRYLIKTRGQQVTLSCSPISGHRSVSWYQQTPGQGLQFLFEYFSETQRNKGNFPGRFSGRQFSNSRSEMNVSTLELGDSALYLCASSLHPGTSVYEQYFGPGTRLTVT.

The gene calls are TRBV28 and TRBJ2-2; D is unclear. Trimming stripped 2 bases from V and 5 bases from J, with 9 bases between. This CDR3 comprises 14 residues. CDR1 and CDR2 from the germline V gene are MDHEN and SYDVKM. CDR3 nucleotides: TGTGCCAGCAGTTTAAGGCGGAGAACCGGGGAGCTGTTTTTT. Its translation: CASSLRRRTGELFF.

The chain uses TRBV6-4 and TRBJ1-6; TRBD1 matches 7 bases. The CDR3 is made up of 14 amino acids. The trim removed 5 bases at V and 9 bases at J, leaving 7 bases unmatched. Germline CDR1 and CDR2: MRHNA and SNTAGT. CDR3 in amino acids: CASSQGDAVSPLHF. In DNA, the CDR3 is TGTGCCAGCAGTCAGGGGGACGCTGTTTCACCCCTCCACTTT.

This chain's CDR3 is CASSRDTDFNIQYF. As DNA, the CDR3 is TGTGCCAGCTCTAGGGACACGGACTTTAACATTCAGTACTTC. The chain joins TRBV19 to TRBJ2-4; D may be TRBD1 (6 bases). Germline-derived CDR1 and CDR2 are LNHDA and SQIVND (reference sequence). Trimming shortened V by 9 bases and J by 7 bases, and 19 bases separated the two germline ends. CDR3 length: 14 amino acids.

This sequence joins TRBV11-3 and TRBJ2-2; 8 nucleotides line up with TRBD2. Germline V CDR1 and CDR2: SGHNT, YENEEA. The V gene end was trimmed by 4 bases and the J gene end by 8 bases; junction bases not matched to a gene: 9. This CDR3 comprises 15 residues. The CDR3 protein is CASSSPQAGAGELFF. Written as DNA, the CDR3 is TGTGCCAGCAGCTCGCCCCAAGCGGGGGCTGGGGAGCTGTTTTTT.

The rearrangement uses TRBV5-1 and TRBJ2-7, with TRBD1 identical over 8 bases. The CDR3 extends over 13 amino acids. From germline, CDR1 is SGHRS and CDR2 YFSETQ. With V trimmed by 2 bases and J by 6 bases, 4 bases remained unmatched. CDR3 in amino acids: CASSFAGGVEQYF. The CDR3 bases are TGCGCCAGCAGCTTCGCAGGGGGCGTCGAGCAGTACTTC.

V gene TRBV5-1 combines with J gene TRBJ2-1; 13 nucleotides line up with TRBD2. Germline CDR1 reads SGHRS; CDR2 reads YFSETQ. The CDR3 has 14 residues. V was clipped by 7 bases and J by 5 bases; unmatched bases: 3. CDR3 coding DNA: TGCGCCAGCGGAGGGACTAGCGGGAACAATGAGCAGTTCTTC. It is translated as CASGGTSGNNEQFF.

The rearrangement joins TRBV28 to TRBJ2-1; D not resolved. The CDR3 has 14 amino acids. Per the germline V gene, CDR1 is MDHEN and CDR2 is SYDVKM. Between the trimmed V and J ends, which lost 11 bases and 4 bases, there was a span of 18 bases. The CDR3 reads CASSTLRSYNEQFF. CDR3 nucleotides: TGTGCCTCCTCCACCCTTCGGAGTTACAATGAGCAGTTCTTC.

V and J are TRBV19 and TRBJ2-5, with 7 bases lining up with TRBD2. Unmatched junction bases numbered 11, after V lost 10 bases and J lost 3 bases. Germline V gives CDR1 LNHDA, CDR2 SQIVND (reference sequence). The CDR3 contains 14 residues. Written as DNA, the CDR3 is TGTGCCACCAGAGCGGGACTCACGAAAGAGACCCAGTACTTC. It codes for CATRAGLTKETQYF.

The chain has TRBV5-6 and TRBJ1-5; the match to TRBD1 covers 8 bases. This CDR3 region has 15 residues. Germline loops: CDR1 SGHDT, CDR2 YYEEEE. Losses at the gene ends were 5 bases for V and 5 bases for J; bases not matched to a gene: 9. The CDR3 DNA sequence: TGTGCCAGCAGTCAAAGCAGGGGGCGGGATCAGCCCCAGCATTTT. As protein: CASSQSRGRDQPQHF. Complete variable domain (other parts from reference TRBV5-6 and TRBJ1-5): DAGVTQSPTHLIKTRGQQVTLRCSPKSGHDTVSWYQQALGQGPQFIFQYYEEEERQRGNFPDRFSGHQFPNYSSELNVNALLLGDSALYLCASSQSRGRDQPQHFGDGTRLSIL.

For this clone: Other nucleotide sequences in the sample specify the same CDR3. This sequence joins TRBV27 and TRBJ1-1; D unresolved. This CDR3 comprises 13 residues. CDR1 is MNHEY, CDR2 SMNVEV, per germline (reference sequence). With 2 bases removed from V and 1 base from J, the gap between germline ends came to 5 bases. CDR3 protein: CASSLKPNTEAFF. The CDR3 DNA reads TGTGCCAGCAGTTTAAAGCCGAACACTGAAGCTTTCTTT.